This T cell receptor (beta chain) was recovered during a study of blood T cell repertoires in COVID-19 (dated by TCRdb to 2018 to 2021). Regarding the research as a whole: Collaborator samples came from the United States, Italy and Spain and covered acute and convalescent phases of COVID-19. HLA class I and class II types, where available, came from metadata supplied by the sample provider rather than from assay-based typing. Subjects who had been exposed to COVID-19, were actively infected with it, or had recovered from it provided the deeply sampled blood TCRbeta repertoires that made up the dataset. The prospective study material was composed of cDNA or gDNA derived from T cells, B-cell-depleted T cells, or PBMCs. A freely available public database, intended as a resource for researchers studying the immune response to SARS-CoV-2, is where the repertoires were released. The samples were drawn from the first 160 participants of the ongoing ImmuneRACE study and from 950 to 1,500 subjects provided by 6 global collaborators. The sample metadata nearly always contained a de-identified subject ID, COVID-19 status, age in years and sex.

One collaborating source in Seattle enrolled patients during active infection and followed them longitudinally through the course of disease. The collaborating institutions used their own protocols to collect whole blood in K2EDTA tubes. For TCRbeta analysis, collaborator samples were shipped as frozen whole blood, as isolated PBMCs, or as DNA extracted from either sample type. The immunoSEQ Assay, a bias-controlled multiplex PCR, was used to amplify TCRbeta CDR3 regions from genomic DNA. The paper's data handling went like this. The number of nucleated cells in each sample was estimated by amplification of reference gene primers within the assay. Sequence reads were collapsed and filtered to measure the absolute abundance of every unique TCRbeta CDR3 rearrangement. For each sample, productive Simpson clonality was calculated as the square root of Simpson's diversity index across productive rearrangements. The clones in this table, taken by TCRdb from immuneACCESS, are in-frame only. Not every clone is retained; where verified, under half of the shortfall comes from an unresolved V gene, and the cause of the rest is unknown. That table furnishes V, J and clone size, whereas the DNA furnished D and trimming. The sample table lists 350,000 to 450,000 clones, about 87% of them with a count of one. Approximately 2.4% of the sample goes to the ten largest clones.

This clone was seen only once. The antigen this receptor binds is unknown. No base-level quality is on record; no much larger clone is a single base apart. CDR1 SGHVS and CDR2 FQNEAQ are derived from the germline V gene. The CDR3 runs 15 residues from the cysteine to the phenylalanine. The CDR3 DNA has 45 bases and is translated from base 1. The V and J ends are trimmed by 4 bases and 4 bases, leaving 16 bases between them. Findings and caveats that apply to the study as a whole: Clinical and demographic metadata were provided uncurated, with the amount varying by source and participant.

The sequence joins TRBV7-8 to TRBJ1-1; TRBD1 is possibly the D segment (6 matching bases). This clonotype originated in a woman aged 55 to 70 with COVID-19, enrolled during active disease. What was sequenced was peripheral blood. The DNA sequence is TGTGCCAGCAGCTCGAACAGGGTGGGTGGCACTGAAGCTTTCTTT. Its translation is CASSSNRVGGTEAFF. When the CDR3 is completed using the reference TRBV7-8 and TRBJ1-1 genes on either side, the full variable domain is GAGVSQSPRYKVAKRGQDVALRCDPISGHVSLFWYQQALGQGPEFLTYFQNEAQLDKSGLPSDRFFAERPEGSVSTLKIQRTQQEDSAVYLCASSSNRVGGTEAFFGQGTRLTVV.